A single TCR beta chain is shown here with its context. The sample comes from a study of blood T cell repertoires in COVID-19. The overall study: Samples taken during acute and convalescent COVID-19 were collected in the United States, Italy and Spain. Sources were T cells, B-cell-depleted T cells, or PBMCs; the material itself was cDNA or gDNA.

Germline V gene data show CDR1 as DFQATT and CDR2 as SNEGSKA (reference sequence). This CDR3 contains 11 residues. V lost 6 bases to trimming and J lost 5 bases, with 11 bases between them. Original processing methods: Reference gene primers were amplified, and this amplification served to estimate nucleated cell counts. Sequencing used immunoSEQ multiplex PCR; TCRdb keeps in-frame clones, though not all of them. V, J and clone size derive from that table, while D and trimming were established from the DNA sequence. Among about 72,000 clones listed, approximately 90% were seen once. The chain carries TRBV20-1 and TRBJ2-7; D unresolved. The material sequenced was peripheral blood. The clonotype originates from a man aged 25 to 40 with acute or convalescent COVID-19. Written as DNA, the CDR3 is TGCAGTGCCGCTTACAGCCACGAGCAGTACTTC. This codes for CSAAYSHEQYF.